These T cell receptor beta chains were read from a single sample in a study of CD4 T cells in relation to SARS-CoV-2 and coronaviruses. Assay used: immunoSEQ multiplex PCR; TCRdb lists only in-frame clones, some missing. In the table there are roughly 17,000 clones, 70% to 80% of which are singletons. For these receptors, no antigen is known. Sample: CD4+ T cells from PBMCs, cultured in vitro. These receptors were collected from a human donor in good health. Each CDR3 is given with its conserved first and last residue. The order of the fields is D gene, clone size, CDR3 length, J gene, V gene, CDR3 DNA, CDR3 protein. A D gene is named only where the DNA matches it firmly. Clone sizes are given selectively: once, few, many, or a class where the clone is expanded.

D gene: -; clone size: -; CDR3 length: 13; J gene: TRBJ2-3; V gene: TRBV7-2; CDR3 DNA: TGTGCCAGCAGCTTCCGGCGGGCAGATACGCAGTATTTT; CDR3 protein: CASSFRRADTQYF
D gene: -; clone size: -; CDR3 length: 14; J gene: TRBJ2-5; V gene: TRBV30; CDR3 DNA: TGTGCCTGGAGTCCACGGGGGCTAGGGGAGACCCAGTACTTC; CDR3 protein: CAWSPRGLGETQYF
D gene: -; clone size: -; CDR3 length: 15; J gene: TRBJ2-5; V gene: TRBV11-2; CDR3 DNA: TGTGCCAGCAGCTTAGATGGGCGGCAGCAAGAGACCCAGTACTTC; CDR3 protein: CASSLDGRQQETQYF
D gene: TRBD1; clone size: -; CDR3 length: 16; J gene: TRBJ1-1; V gene: TRBV3-1/TRBV3-2; CDR3 DNA: TGTGCCAGCGTTAACCGATTGACAGGGGGCAACACTGAAGCTTTCTTT; CDR3 protein: CASVNRLTGGNTEAFF
D gene: -; clone size: -; CDR3 length: 15; J gene: TRBJ2-1; V gene: TRBV5-1; CDR3 DNA: TGCGCCAGCAGCTTGGCCTCAGGAAATTACAATGAGCAGTTCTTC; CDR3 protein: CASSLASGNYNEQFF
D gene: -; clone size: -; CDR3 length: 14; J gene: TRBJ1-5; V gene: TRBV6-1; CDR3 DNA: TGTGCCAGCAGTGAATCGACAGTAAGACAGCCCCAGCATTTT; CDR3 protein: CASSESTVRQPQHF
D gene: -; clone size: -; CDR3 length: 15; J gene: TRBJ2-3; V gene: TRBV18; CDR3 DNA: TGTGCCAGCTCATCTCAGAGGGGGAGCACAGATACGCAGTATTTT; CDR3 protein: CASSSQRGSTDTQYF
D gene: -; clone size: -; CDR3 length: 13; J gene: TRBJ2-7; V gene: TRBV6-2/TRBV6-3; CDR3 DNA: TGTGCCAGCAGTTACGAGATCACCTACGAGCAGTACTTC; CDR3 protein: CASSYEITYEQYF
D gene: -; clone size: -; CDR3 length: 13; J gene: TRBJ2-6; V gene: TRBV12-3/TRBV12-4; CDR3 DNA: TGTGCCAGCAGGTACTCTGGGGCCAACGTCCTGACTTTC; CDR3 protein: CASRYSGANVLTF
D gene: TRBD1; clone size: once; CDR3 length: 19; J gene: TRBJ2-6; V gene: TRBV5-1; CDR3 DNA: TGCGCCAGCAGAGACTTCGGGGACAGGGTGCGCTCTGGGGCCAACGTCCTGACTTTC; CDR3 protein: CASRDFGDRVRSGANVLTF
D gene: -; clone size: once; CDR3 length: 19; J gene: TRBJ2-6; V gene: TRBV4-1; CDR3 DNA: TGCGCCAGCAGCCAAAGATTGGCCGGCCACAGCTCTGGGGCCAACGTCCTGACTTTC; CDR3 protein: CASSQRLAGHSSGANVLTF
D gene: TRBD1; clone size: -; CDR3 length: 15; J gene: TRBJ1-5; V gene: TRBV2; CDR3 DNA: TGTGCCAGCAGACAACAGGGGGCTGGCAATCAGCCCCAGCATTTT; CDR3 protein: CASRQQGAGNQPQHF
D gene: TRBD2; clone size: -; CDR3 length: 15; J gene: TRBJ2-1; V gene: TRBV3-1/TRBV3-2; CDR3 DNA: TGTGCCAGCAGTCGCCGGACTAGCGGGAACAATGAGCAGTTCTTC; CDR3 protein: CASSRRTSGNNEQFF
D gene: -; clone size: -; CDR3 length: 13; J gene: TRBJ1-1; V gene: TRBV19; CDR3 DNA: TGTGCCACAAACGAGGGGGGGCGGGTTGAAGCTTTCTTT; CDR3 protein: CATNEGGRVEAFF
D gene: -; clone size: -; CDR3 length: 13; J gene: TRBJ1-1; V gene: TRBV12-3/TRBV12-4; CDR3 DNA: TGTGCCAGCAGCATGAATTCTCCCACTGAAGCTTTCTTT; CDR3 protein: CASSMNSPTEAFF
D gene: -; clone size: -; CDR3 length: 15; J gene: TRBJ1-1; V gene: TRBV5-6; CDR3 DNA: TGTGCCAGCAGCTTGGCCGTCCCCCGCTTGGTTGAAGCTTTCTTT; CDR3 protein: CASSLAVPRLVEAFF
D gene: -; clone size: -; CDR3 length: 13; J gene: TRBJ1-2; V gene: TRBV27; CDR3 DNA: TGTGCCAGCAGTTACCAGGGGAACTATGGCTACACCTTC; CDR3 protein: CASSYQGNYGYTF
D gene: -; clone size: -; CDR3 length: 15; J gene: TRBJ2-5; V gene: TRBV3-1/TRBV3-2; CDR3 DNA: TGTGCCAGCAGCCAAGACGCGGCAGGGGGGAAGACCCAGTACTTC; CDR3 protein: CASSQDAAGGKTQYF
D gene: TRBD1; clone size: once; CDR3 length: 16; J gene: TRBJ1-1; V gene: TRBV30; CDR3 DNA: TGTGCCTGGACGAAGGGACAGGGGGCGGCGGGCACTGAAGCTTTCTTT; CDR3 protein: CAWTKGQGAAGTEAFF
D gene: TRBD2; clone size: few; CDR3 length: 15; J gene: TRBJ2-1; V gene: TRBV30; CDR3 DNA: TGTGCCTGGAGTGACGGCGGGAGATCATACAATGAGCAGTTCTTC; CDR3 protein: CAWSDGGRSYNEQFF
D gene: -; clone size: -; CDR3 length: 15; J gene: TRBJ2-4; V gene: TRBV10-3; CDR3 DNA: TGTGCCATCAGTGAGTCCGGGACGGATGAAAACATTCAGTACTTC; CDR3 protein: CAISESGTDENIQYF
D gene: TRBD1; clone size: once; CDR3 length: 13; J gene: TRBJ2-1; V gene: TRBV19; CDR3 DNA: TGTGCCAGTAGTACTGGACAGGGGGATGAGCAGTTCTTC; CDR3 protein: CASSTGQGDEQFF
D gene: -; clone size: -; CDR3 length: 16; J gene: TRBJ2-7; V gene: TRBV6-5; CDR3 DNA: TGTGCCAGCAGTTACTCGACGGCCGTAGGATCCTACGAGCAGTACTTC; CDR3 protein: CASSYSTAVGSYEQYF